A single sample is the source of the 14 T cell receptor beta chains below, sequenced in a study of patients and donors after allogeneic stem cell transplantation. TCRdb fed the RT-PCR reads into MiXCR, producing one record per CDR3 protein. The sample carries tens of thousands of distinct CDR3 sequences, less than 30% recorded once. The sequenced sample consisted of blood, either unsorted or a sorted T cell fraction (not recorded which). The receptors come from a human donor who was either an allogeneic HSCT recipient or a stem cell or donor lymphocyte infusion donor (not recorded which). It is not recorded whose cells these are; they may come from a transplant donor.

This chain uses TRBV6-6 with TRBJ2-5, with 7 bases lining up with TRBD2. CDR1 is MNHNY and CDR2 is SVGAGI in the germline V gene (reference sequence). J lost 5 bases, V lost 2 bases, and 5 bases had no gene match. This CDR3 has 14 residues. The CDR3 DNA is TGTGCCAGCAGTTACCCCAGCGGGGACGAGACCCAGTACTTC. It yields the protein CASSYPSGDETQYF.

This chain links TRBV5-8 with TRBJ2-1; D is unclear. Trimming left V 4 bases short and J 6 bases short, with 2 bases between. Germline V gene data show CDR1 as SGHTS and CDR2 as YDEGEE. This CDR3 region has 10 residues. The chain's CDR3 is CASSVNEQFF. DNA of the CDR3: TGTGCCAGCAGCGTCAATGAGCAGTTCTTC.

This clonotype came up a few times. V usage is TRBV10-3 and J usage is TRBJ1-5; a weak D match, TRBD1 (5 bases). From germline, CDR1 is ENHRY and CDR2 SYGVKD. The V and J ends lost 11 bases and 0 bases respectively, with 17 bases between them. This CDR3 has 15 residues. This CDR3 is CASSWGLGSNQPQHF. In nucleotides, the CDR3 is TGTGCCTCATCATGGGGGTTGGGTAGCAATCAGCCCCAGCATTTT.

The chain combines TRBV6-1 with TRBJ1-1; D is possibly TRBD1 (6 bases). Looked up from germline, CDR1 is MNHNS and CDR2 is SASEGT. The V end lost 6 bases, the J end lost 6 bases, and 11 bases lay between the germline ends. The CDR3 extends over 12 amino acids. The chain's CDR3 is CASSNRVAEAFF. As DNA, the CDR3 is TGTGCCAGCAGCAACAGGGTAGCTGAAGCTTTCTTT.

The chain is built from TRBV5-1 and TRBJ1-2; 7 bases line up with TRBD1. This CDR3 is built from 15 residues. V was clipped by 2 bases and J by 5 bases; unmatched bases: 9. Germline V gene data show CDR1 as SGHRS and CDR2 as YFSETQ. The CDR3 sequence: CASSLDRVLKYGYTF. CDR3 bases: TGCGCCAGCAGCTTAGACAGGGTACTGAAATATGGCTACACCTTC.

The table lists this clonotype with a few counts. The CDR3 nucleotides are TGCAGCGTCGGGGGACACCCGAGCTCCTACAATGAGCAGTTCTTC. This translates into CSVGGHPSSYNEQFF. The chain has TRBV29-1 and TRBJ2-1; D tentatively reads TRBD1 or TRBD2 (6 bases each). There are 15 residues in the CDR3. V lost 6 bases, J lost 0 bases, and 15 bases lay in between. The germline V gene encodes CDR1 SQVTM and CDR2 ANQGSEA.

The chain has TRBV12-3 or TRBV12-4 and TRBJ2-2; D call uncertain. The V gene lost 5 bases and the J gene lost 7 bases, with 8 bases spanning the gap. The CDR3 length is 12 residues. The chain's CDR3 is CASSPYFGELFF. The CDR3 bases are TGTGCCAGCAGTCCCTATTTCGGGGAGCTGTTTTTT.

The sample holds a few counts of this clonotype. V usage is TRBV12-3 or TRBV12-4 and J usage is TRBJ2-3, with 7 positions matching TRBD2. The CDR3 is 14 residues long. V lost 2 bases to trimming and J lost 1 base; unmatched junction nucleotides: 0. The CDR3 spells CASSLRGGTDTQYF. In nucleotides, the CDR3 is TGTGCCAGCAGTTTACGGGGGGGCACAGATACGCAGTATTTT.

This clonotype was counted a few times. This chain uses TRBV27 with TRBJ1-5; D not resolved. CDR1 and CDR2 (germline): MNHEY, SMNVEV (reference sequence). The CDR3 length is 14 residues. V dropped 5 bases and J dropped 5 bases, with 13 bases sitting between them. The CDR3 loop is CASSPLGGYQPQHF. Here the CDR3 DNA reads TGTGCCAGCAGTCCCCTTGGTGGTTATCAGCCCCAGCATTTT.

In its sample, this clonotype was seen a few times. This rearrangement joins TRBV10-3 to TRBJ2-3, with D possibly called TRBD1 or TRBD2 (6 bases each). Germline V lookup: CDR1 ENHRY, CDR2 SYGVKD. With 4 bases removed from V and 2 bases from J, the gap between germline ends came to 7 bases. This CDR3 contains 13 residues. In DNA, the CDR3 is TGTGCCATCAGTGCGGGGGCCACAGATACGCAGTATTTT. Protein product: CAISAGATDTQYF.

The table lists this clonotype with a few counts. This rearrangement joins TRBV29-1 to TRBJ2-3; D is undetermined. Germline values: CDR1 SQVTM, CDR2 ANQGSEA. V was shortened by 8 bases and J by 0 bases, with 18 bases between the two germline ends. The CDR3 contains 15 residues. CDR3 protein: CSLTPTTISTDTQYF. Written as DNA, the CDR3 is TGCAGCTTGACCCCCACGACGATTAGCACAGATACGCAGTATTTT.

The sample holds a few counts of this clonotype. The CDR3 loop reads CAISATTGGYEQYF. The CDR3 bases are TGTGCCATCTCCGCTACTACAGGGGGCTACGAGCAGTACTTC. The chain uses TRBV10-3 and TRBJ2-7; 8 bases are a match to TRBD1. V dropped 8 bases and J dropped 3; count of bases not matched to a gene: 9. Germline V lookup: CDR1 ENHRY, CDR2 SYGVKD. CDR3 length: 14 amino acids.

In this sample, this clonotype turned up a few times. This chain joins TRBV12-3 or TRBV12-4 and TRBJ1-1; 10 nucleotides line up with TRBD1. The length of the CDR3 is 14 residues. The ends lost 5 bases at V and 1 base at J; junction bases unmatched: 1. The CDR3, as DNA: TGTGCCAGCAGTAGGACAGGGGGGAACACTGAAGCTTTCTTT. This translates into CASSRTGGNTEAFF.

This clonotype turned up a few times. The chain recombines TRBV7-9 with TRBJ1-4; no firm D call. Trimming left V 1 base short and J 5 bases short, with 8 bases between. Germline assignment: CDR1 SEHNR and CDR2 FQNEAQ (reference sequence). The CDR3 is made up of 14 amino acids. CDR3 nucleotides: TGTGCCAGCAGCTTAGAGCGTGTAAATGAAAAACTGTTTTTT. Its translation: CASSLERVNEKLFF.